Listed below are T cell receptor beta chains from one sample, sequenced in a study of cytomegalovirus exposure and HLA in healthy donors. Clones were read by immunoSEQ multiplex PCR, and TCRdb kept only the in-frame ones, dropping some. The table records about 190,000 clones, around 80% of them present only once. The specimen was PBMCs. The receptors stem from a woman aged 25 to 39 in good health and CMV-seronegative. Each CDR3 is given with its conserved first and last residue. The order of the fields is CDR3 length, J gene, clone size, V gene, D gene, CDR3 protein, CDR3 DNA. A D gene is named only where the DNA matches it firmly. Only some rows state a clone size, as once, few, many or a class for expanded clones.

21 | TRBJ2-1 | - | TRBV2 | - | CASSLFQKALRSSEFDNEQFF | TGTGCCAGCAGTCTATTTCAGAAAGCCCTACGGTCGTCGGAGTTTGACAATGAGCAGTTCTTC
15 | TRBJ2-2 | - | TRBV29-1 | TRBD2 | CSVEGFAGATGELFF | TGCAGCGTTGAGGGGTTCGCGGGAGCCACCGGGGAGCTGTTTTTT
13 | TRBJ2-7 | - | TRBV27 | - | CASSGLDSYEQYF | TGTGCCAGCAGTGGCCTGGACAGCTACGAGCAGTACTTC
21 | TRBJ1-5 | - | TRBV28 | TRBD1 | CASSLIWWGTGAGVFNQPQHF | TGTGCCAGCAGTTTAATCTGGTGGGGGACAGGGGCCGGGGTGTTCAATCAGCCCCAGCATTTT
18 | TRBJ2-7 | - | TRBV18 | TRBD1 | CASSPLPDRGLSGNEQYF | TGTGCCAGCTCACCGCTTCCGGACAGGGGGTTGAGTGGAAACGAGCAGTACTTC
16 | TRBJ2-7 | - | TRBV5-1 | TRBD2 | CASSLGIAGFSYEQYF | TGCGCCAGCAGCTTGGGAATAGCGGGGTTCTCCTACGAGCAGTACTTC
16 | TRBJ2-3 | - | TRBV7-2 | - | CASSFLAMSSTDTQYF | TGTGCCAGCAGCTTCCTCGCGATGAGCAGCACAGATACGCAGTATTTT
14 | TRBJ1-5 | - | TRBV29-1 | TRBD1 | CSALTGGLNQPQHF | TGCAGCGCCCTGACAGGGGGCCTCAACCAGCCCCAGCATTTT
18 | TRBJ2-5 | - | TRBV19 | - | CASSIFSSTGLKSETQYF | TGTGCCAGTAGTATTTTTTCCAGTACAGGGTTGAAGTCGGAGACCCAGTACTTC
12 | TRBJ2-3 | - | TRBV6-6 | - | CASSYLRDTQYF | TGTGCCAGCAGTTACTTGAGAGATACGCAGTATTTT
15 | TRBJ1-5 | once | TRBV9 | - | CASSEGRASNQPQHF | TGTGCCAGCAGTGAAGGCAGGGCTAGCAATCAGCCCCAGCATTTT
13 | TRBJ1-1 | - | TRBV9 | TRBD1 | CASSVQGDTEAFF | TGTGCCAGCAGCGTTCAGGGGGACACTGAAGCTTTCTTT
15 | TRBJ2-3 | - | TRBV9 | TRBD2 | CASSVAGGDTDTQYF | TGTGCCAGCAGCGTAGCGGGGGGGGACACAGATACGCAGTATTTT
15 | TRBJ1-6 | few | TRBV9 | - | CASSVDLQRSSPLHF | TGTGCCAGCAGCGTAGACCTCCAAAGGAGTTCACCCCTCCACTTT
14 | TRBJ2-7 | - | TRBV27 | - | CASSPGTLIYEQYF | TGTGCCAGCAGTCCCGGGACACTTATCTACGAGCAGTACTTC
23 | TRBJ2-3 | - | TRBV15 | TRBD2 | CATSRDWARGLAGGPRGTDTQYF | TGTGCCACCAGCAGAGATTGGGCTCGGGGACTAGCGGGAGGGCCGAGAGGCACAGATACGCAGTATTTT
15 | TRBJ2-3 | - | TRBV6-5 | TRBD1 | CASSYGTASTDTQYF | TGTGCCAGCAGTTACGGGACAGCTAGCACAGATACGCAGTATTTT
11 | TRBJ2-3 | few | TRBV19 | - | CATRQGETQYF | TGTGCCACCCGCCAGGGCGAAACGCAGTATTTT
19 | TRBJ2-7 | - | TRBV7-2 | TRBD2 | CASSQRLAGALHTTYEQYF | TGTGCCAGCAGCCAGAGACTAGCGGGAGCTCTTCATACCACTTACGAGCAGTACTTC
13 | TRBJ2-5 | once | TRBV5-4 | - | CASSRTGQETQYF | TGTGCCAGCAGCCGAACAGGGCAAGAGACCCAGTACTTC
16 | TRBJ2-7 | - | TRBV19 | - | CASSKGQGLKSYEQYF | TGTGCCAGTAGTAAGGGGCAGGGACTTAAATCCTACGAGCAGTACTTC
16 | TRBJ2-3 | - | TRBV28 | - | CASSFNLGGYTDTQYF | TGTGCCAGCAGTTTCAATTTAGGAGGGTACACAGATACGCAGTATTTT
17 | TRBJ2-3 | few | TRBV4-1 | TRBD2 | CASSPVPEGWGGDTQYF | TGCGCCAGCAGCCCCGTGCCGGAGGGTTGGGGGGGAGATACGCAGTATTTT
17 | TRBJ1-1 | - | TRBV5-6 | TRBD1 | CASSLVRAGGFHTEAFF | TGTGCCAGCAGCTTAGTGCGGGCAGGGGGCTTTCACACTGAAGCTTTCTTT
15 | TRBJ1-6 | - | TRBV5-7 | - | CASSLDSGMDSPLHF | TGTGCCAGCAGCTTGGACTCCGGGATGGATTCACCCCTCCACTTT
11 | TRBJ2-3 | - | TRBV20-1 | - | CSPGDTDTQYF | TGCAGTCCCGGAGACACAGATACGCAGTATTTT